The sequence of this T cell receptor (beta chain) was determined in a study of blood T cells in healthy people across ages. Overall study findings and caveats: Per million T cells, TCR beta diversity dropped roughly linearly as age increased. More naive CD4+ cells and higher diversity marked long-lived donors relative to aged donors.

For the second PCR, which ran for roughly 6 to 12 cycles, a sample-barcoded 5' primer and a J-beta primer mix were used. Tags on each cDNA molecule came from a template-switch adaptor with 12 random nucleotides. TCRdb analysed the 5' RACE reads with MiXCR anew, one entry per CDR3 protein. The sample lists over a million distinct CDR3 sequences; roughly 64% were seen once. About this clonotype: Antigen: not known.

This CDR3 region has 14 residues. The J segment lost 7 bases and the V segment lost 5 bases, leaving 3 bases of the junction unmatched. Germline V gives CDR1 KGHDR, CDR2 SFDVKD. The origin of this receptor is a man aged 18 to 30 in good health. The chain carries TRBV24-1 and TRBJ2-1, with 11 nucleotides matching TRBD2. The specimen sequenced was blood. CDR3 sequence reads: CATSASGRTNEQFF. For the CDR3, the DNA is TGTGCCACCAGTGCTAGCGGGAGGACAAATGAGCAGTTCTTC.